Here is one TCR beta chain with its context. Its antigen is currently not known. Qualities for individual bases were not recorded, and no much larger clone is one base off. The data belong to a study of blood T cell repertoires in COVID-19 (dated by TCRdb to 2018 to 2020). The study in broad terms: The collaborator samples originated in the United States, Italy and Spain and spanned the acute and convalescent phases of COVID-19. HLA class I and class II types, where available, came from metadata supplied by the sample provider rather than from assay-based typing. The samples were drawn from two sources: the first 160 participants of the ongoing ImmuneRACE study, and 1,000 to 1,500 subjects contributed by 6 global collaborators. Subjects who had been exposed to COVID-19, were actively infected with it, or had recovered from it provided the deeply sampled blood TCRbeta repertoires that made up the dataset. Nearly every sample came with metadata listing a de-identified subject ID, COVID-19 status, age in years and sex. The repertoires were released in a freely available public database intended as a resource for research on the immune response to SARS-CoV-2. The prospective study material was composed of cDNA or gDNA derived from T cells, B-cell-depleted T cells, or PBMCs. The paper as a whole reports these results and caveats: The amount of clinical and demographic metadata varied by source and participant and was provided uncurated.

Taken from cysteine to phenylalanine, the CDR3 has 14 residues. Kept here is only the CDR3 DNA, which spans 42 bases and is read in frame from base 1. Looking up the germline V gene (reference sequence) yields CDR1 DFQATT and CDR2 SNEGSKA. Cut back by 3 bases and 0 bases, the V and J ends lie 12 bases apart. In the prospective study, participants were 18 to 89 years old, resided in 20 to 30 geographic areas of the United States, and were enrolled through a virtual design. In the prospective study, cohorts were assigned on the basis of participant-reported clinical history obtained from a screening survey and a study questionnaire. Recovered participants in ImmuneRACE Cohort 3 were defined by two consecutive negative NP/OP PCR tests, clearance by a healthcare professional, or resolution of symptoms. Each participant in the prospective study had whole blood, serum and a nasopharyngeal or oropharyngeal swab collected by mobile phlebotomists. Over an approximately 2-month period, participants in the prospective study had the option of providing additional blood draws and questionnaires. Blood samples from the prospective study were shipped frozen or at room temperature prior to DNA extraction.

TCRbeta CDR3 regions were amplified from genomic DNA using the immunoSEQ Assay, a bias-controlled multiplex PCR. The authors' analysis ran thus. The number of nucleated cells in each sample was estimated by amplification of reference gene primers within the assay. To quantify the absolute abundance of each unique TCRbeta CDR3 rearrangement, sequence reads were collapsed and filtered. Productive Simpson clonality was computed per sample as the square root of Simpson's diversity index over productive rearrangements. This immuneACCESS table, as held by TCRdb, lists in-frame sequences with V and J called but not all clones. Of the missing ones, under half trace to an unresolved V gene in checked studies; the others have no known cause. The V and J calls and clone size were taken over from that table, and D and trimming were inferred from the DNA. The sample data list more than 250,000 clones, and around nine tenths of these were observed just once. The ten top clones hold over 2.5% of the sample.

Sequences were obtained from PBMCs or T cells enriched from blood (not recorded which). This sequence was found in a woman aged 18-30 years who had recovered from COVID-19. The chain is assembled from TRBV20-1 and TRBJ2-7; 5 matching bases give a weak D call of TRBD1. The DNA sequence is as follows: TGCAGTGCTAGTTCGCCGGACACCTCCTACGAGCAGTACTTC. Protein translation: CSASSPDTSYEQYF.